Listed here are 5 T cell receptor beta chains from one sample, sequenced in a study of cytomegalovirus exposure and HLA in healthy donors. This table comes from immunoSEQ multiplex PCR, and its TCRdb copy is limited to in-frame clones, with some not included. The sample holds 200,000 to 300,000 clones, about 90% seen once. The sample consisted of PBMCs. The source of these receptors is a woman aged 30 to 39 in good health and CMV-seropositive.

The gene calls are TRBV19 and TRBJ2-3, with a tentative D call TRBD2 (6 bases). CDR1 and CDR2 (germline): LNHDA, SQIVND (reference sequence). There are 15 residues in the CDR3. V was cut by 9 bases and J by 4 bases, with 20 bases left in between. The CDR3 sequence: CASGGIVKNSDTQYF. The CDR3 DNA reads TGTGCCAGCGGGGGTATAGTCAAAAATTCAGATACGCAGTATTTT.

V and J are TRBV14 and TRBJ2-7; possible D gene TRBD1, 6 bases. V shed 4 bases and J shed 6 bases, with 13 bases lying between them. Germline-derived CDR1 and CDR2 are SGHDN and FVKESK. The CDR3 sequence is 13 residues long. DNA of the CDR3: TGTGCCAGCAGCCTCGGAACAGGGACCGAGCAGTACTTC. Translated, it gives CASSLGTGTEQYF.

The V gene is TRBV9, the J gene TRBJ2-7, with D tentatively TRBD1 (5 bases). Germline values: CDR1 SGDLS, CDR2 YYNGEE. V lost 4 bases and J 4 bases, leaving 9 bases between the germline ends. CDR3 length: 12 amino acids. CDR3 loop: CASSTNRYEQYF. The CDR3 DNA reads as TGTGCCAGCAGCACGAACAGGTACGAGCAGTACTTC.

The chain couples TRBV5-4 to TRBJ1-2; TRBD1 is a possible D gene (6 bases). Germline loops: CDR1 SGHNT, CDR2 YYREEE (reference sequence). The CDR3 length is 13 residues. V was shortened by 4 bases and J by 4 bases, with 11 bases between the two germline ends. This CDR3 is CASSPDSSYGYTF. DNA for the CDR3: TGTGCCAGCAGCCCGGACAGTTCCTATGGCTACACCTTC.

The chain has TRBV4-1 and TRBJ1-5, with D unresolved. Germline lookup yields CDR1 MGHRA and CDR2 YSYEKL. CDR3 length: 13 residues. The germline V and J ends were trimmed by 6 bases and 5 bases, with 11 bases remaining between them. The chain's CDR3 is CASSSGSYQPQHF. The CDR3 DNA sequence: TGCGCCAGCAGTTCGGGGTCTTATCAGCCCCAGCATTTT.